This T cell receptor beta chain derives from a study of shared clonotypes between healthy human individuals. Healthy adults negative for HIV, lacking recent acute infections or vaccinations, served as donors. The CDR3 runs 13 residues. Germline V gene data show CDR1 as KGHSH and CDR2 as LQKENI. V dropped 2 bases and J dropped 4 bases, with 8 bases sitting between them. The assay was immunoSEQ multiplex PCR, and TCRdb's table has in-frame clones only and misses some. The sample has some 2.1 million clones; 85% to 95% are singletons. The source is a man younger than 30 in good health. The sequencing input was naive CD4+ T cells sorted from blood. Regarding subset: CD45RA+ positively selected. This chain joins TRBV18 and TRBJ1-2, with no clear D. CDR3 bases: TGTGCCAGCTCACCATCCGATTCCTATGGCTACACCTTC. Amino acid sequence: CASSPSDSYGYTF.